The clone carrying this T cell receptor (beta chain) was picked up a small number of times. Its antigen is not known. After removal of 0 bases from V and 3 bases from J, the junction contained 4 bases not matched to a gene. The CDR3 consists of 16 residues. Germline V gene lookup returns CDR1 DFQATT and CDR2 SNEGSKA (reference sequence). This entry comes from a study of T cells after yellow fever vaccination. Study at large: When fractions had low cell numbers, they were prepared with SMART-Seq v4 Ultra Low Input.

TCR cDNA, made by 5'RACE template switching, carried an added universal primer site and UMIs. TCRdb used MiXCR to reprocess the 5' RACE reads, holding one entry per CDR3 protein. The sample lists just under 600,000 distinct CDR3 sequences; about 13% were seen once. Study-wide findings and caveats: It was a small share of clonotypes that appeared in both CD4 and CD8 compartments. Repertoires sorted by FACS could include abundant clonotypes that are contaminants from the bulk population.

Sequences were derived from PBMCs, sampled on the day of the yellow fever booster vaccination. The sequence derives from a man in his thirties or forties who received the YFV17D yellow fever vaccine. V gene TRBV20-1 combines with J gene TRBJ2-7, with 14 nucleotides matching TRBD2. The CDR3 loop reads CSAREWGLAGVYEQYF. The CDR3 bases are TGCAGTGCTAGAGAGTGGGGACTAGCGGGAGTCTACGAGCAGTACTTC.